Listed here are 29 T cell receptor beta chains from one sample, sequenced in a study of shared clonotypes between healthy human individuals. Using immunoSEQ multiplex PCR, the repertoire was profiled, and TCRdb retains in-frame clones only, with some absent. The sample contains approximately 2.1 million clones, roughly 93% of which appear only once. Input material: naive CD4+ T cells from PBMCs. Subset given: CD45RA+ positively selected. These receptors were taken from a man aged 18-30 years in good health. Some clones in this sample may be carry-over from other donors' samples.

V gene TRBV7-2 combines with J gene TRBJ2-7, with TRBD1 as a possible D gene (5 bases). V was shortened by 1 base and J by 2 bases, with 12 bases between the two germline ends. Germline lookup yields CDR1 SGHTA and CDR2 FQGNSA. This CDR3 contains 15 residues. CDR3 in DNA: TGTGCCAGCAGCTTAGGATCGACAGTACCCTACGAGCAGTACTTC. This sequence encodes CASSLGSTVPYEQYF.

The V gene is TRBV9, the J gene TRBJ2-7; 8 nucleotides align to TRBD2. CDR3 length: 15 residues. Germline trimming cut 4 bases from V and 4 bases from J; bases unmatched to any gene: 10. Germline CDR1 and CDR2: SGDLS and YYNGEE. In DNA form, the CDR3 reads TGTGCCAGCAGCCCTCTTAGCAGCGGGAGATACGAGCAGTACTTC. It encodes CASSPLSSGRYEQYF.

The CDR3 protein is CASSQERQGNTEAFF. The CDR3 nucleotides read TGTGCCAGCAGCCAAGAAAGACAGGGGAACACTGAAGCTTTCTTT. This rearrangement joins TRBV4-2 to TRBJ1-1; 7 positions match TRBD1. The CDR3 has 15 amino acids. CDR1 LGHNA and CDR2 YNFKEQ come from the germline V gene. V lost 0 bases and J lost 1; bases outside the gene matches: 2.

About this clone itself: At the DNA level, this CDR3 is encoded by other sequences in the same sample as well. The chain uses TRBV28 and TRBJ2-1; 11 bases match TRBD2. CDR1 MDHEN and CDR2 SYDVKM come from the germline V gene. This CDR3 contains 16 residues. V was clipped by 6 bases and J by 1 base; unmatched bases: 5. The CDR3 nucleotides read TGTGCCAGCAGCCCAGCTAGCGGGGGGTCCTACAATGAGCAGTTCTTC. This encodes CASSPASGGSYNEQFF.

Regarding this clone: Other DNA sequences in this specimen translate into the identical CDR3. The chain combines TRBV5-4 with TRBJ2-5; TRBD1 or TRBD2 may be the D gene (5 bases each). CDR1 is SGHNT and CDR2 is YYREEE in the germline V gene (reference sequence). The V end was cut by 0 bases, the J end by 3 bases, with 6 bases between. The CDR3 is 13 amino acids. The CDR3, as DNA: TGTGCCAGCAGCTTGGTGGGGGAAGAGACCCAGTACTTC. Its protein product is CASSLVGEETQYF.

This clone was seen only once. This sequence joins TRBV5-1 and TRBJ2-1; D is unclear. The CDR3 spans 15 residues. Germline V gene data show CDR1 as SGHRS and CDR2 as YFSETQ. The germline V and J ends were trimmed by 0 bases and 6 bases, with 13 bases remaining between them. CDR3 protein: CASSLGDLPGNEQFF. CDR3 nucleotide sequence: TGCGCCAGCAGCTTGGGGGATTTACCGGGCAATGAGCAGTTCTTC.

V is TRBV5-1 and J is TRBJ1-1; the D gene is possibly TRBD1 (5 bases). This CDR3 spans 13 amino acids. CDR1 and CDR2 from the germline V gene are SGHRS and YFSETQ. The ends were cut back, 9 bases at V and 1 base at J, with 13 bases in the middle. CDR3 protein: CAIPGGENTEAFF. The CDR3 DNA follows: TGCGCCATCCCTGGGGGGGAGAACACTGAAGCTTTCTTT.

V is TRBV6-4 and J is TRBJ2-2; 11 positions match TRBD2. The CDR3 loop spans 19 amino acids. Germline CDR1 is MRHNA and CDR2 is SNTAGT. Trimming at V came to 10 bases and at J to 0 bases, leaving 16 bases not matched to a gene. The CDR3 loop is CAILGLAGPSLANTGELFF. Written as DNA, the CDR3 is TGTGCCATCCTTGGACTAGCGGGCCCCAGCCTCGCGAACACCGGGGAGCTGTTTTTT.

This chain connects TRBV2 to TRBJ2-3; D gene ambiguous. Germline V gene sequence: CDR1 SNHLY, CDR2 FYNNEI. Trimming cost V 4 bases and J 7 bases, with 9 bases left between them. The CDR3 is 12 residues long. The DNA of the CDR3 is TGTGCCAGCAGTGTTAAGACTTATACGCAGTATTTT. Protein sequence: CASSVKTYTQYF. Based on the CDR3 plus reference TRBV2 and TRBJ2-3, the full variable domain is EPEVTQTPSHQVTQMGQEVILRCVPISNHLYFYWYRQILGQKVEFLVSFYNNEISEKSEIFDDQFSVERPDGSNFTLKIRSTKLEDSAMYFCASSVKTYTQYFGPGTRLTVL.

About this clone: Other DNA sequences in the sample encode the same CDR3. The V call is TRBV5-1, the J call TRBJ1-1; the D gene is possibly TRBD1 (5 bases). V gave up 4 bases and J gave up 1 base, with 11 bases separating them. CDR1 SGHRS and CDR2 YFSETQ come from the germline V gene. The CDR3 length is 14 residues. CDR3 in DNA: TGCGCCAGCAGCCTGGGGGGTCCGAACACTGAAGCTTTCTTT. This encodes CASSLGGPNTEAFF.

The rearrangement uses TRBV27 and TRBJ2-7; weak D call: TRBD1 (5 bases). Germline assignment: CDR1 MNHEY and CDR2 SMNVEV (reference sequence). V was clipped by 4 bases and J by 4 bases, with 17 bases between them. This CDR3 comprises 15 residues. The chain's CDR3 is CASSSPLRTIYEQYF. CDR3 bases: TGTGCCAGCAGTTCCCCCCTTAGGACAATATACGAGCAGTACTTC.

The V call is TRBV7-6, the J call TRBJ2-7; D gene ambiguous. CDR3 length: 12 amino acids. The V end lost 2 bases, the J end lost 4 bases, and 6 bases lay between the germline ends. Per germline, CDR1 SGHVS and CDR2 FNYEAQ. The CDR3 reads CASSLLGYEQYF. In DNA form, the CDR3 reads TGTGCCAGCAGCTTATTAGGATACGAGCAGTACTTC.

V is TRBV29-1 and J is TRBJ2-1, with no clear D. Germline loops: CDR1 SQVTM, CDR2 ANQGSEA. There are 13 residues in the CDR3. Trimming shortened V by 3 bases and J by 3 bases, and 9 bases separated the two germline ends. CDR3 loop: CSVEDNLYNEQFF. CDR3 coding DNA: TGCAGCGTTGAGGATAACCTCTACAATGAGCAGTTCTTC.

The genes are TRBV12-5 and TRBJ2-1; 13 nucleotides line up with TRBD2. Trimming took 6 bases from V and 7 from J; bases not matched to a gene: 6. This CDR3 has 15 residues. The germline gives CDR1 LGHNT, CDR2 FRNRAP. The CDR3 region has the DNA TGTGCTAGTGGACGGACTAGCGGGAGTTGGAATGAGCAGTTCTTC. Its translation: CASGRTSGSWNEQFF.

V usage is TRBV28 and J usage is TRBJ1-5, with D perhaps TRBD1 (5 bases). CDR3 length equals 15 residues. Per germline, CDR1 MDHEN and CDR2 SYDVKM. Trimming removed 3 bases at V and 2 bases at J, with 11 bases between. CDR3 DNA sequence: TGTGCCAGCAGTTTTATACGAGGGGGCAATCAGCCCCAGCATTTT. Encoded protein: CASSFIRGGNQPQHF.

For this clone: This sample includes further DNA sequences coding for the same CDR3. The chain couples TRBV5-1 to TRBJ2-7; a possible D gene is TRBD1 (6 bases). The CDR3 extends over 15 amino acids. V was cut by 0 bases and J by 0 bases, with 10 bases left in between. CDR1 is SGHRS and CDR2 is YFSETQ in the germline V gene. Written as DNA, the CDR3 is TGCGCCAGCAGCTTGGGAGGGGGAGACTCCTACGAGCAGTACTTC. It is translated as CASSLGGGDSYEQYF.

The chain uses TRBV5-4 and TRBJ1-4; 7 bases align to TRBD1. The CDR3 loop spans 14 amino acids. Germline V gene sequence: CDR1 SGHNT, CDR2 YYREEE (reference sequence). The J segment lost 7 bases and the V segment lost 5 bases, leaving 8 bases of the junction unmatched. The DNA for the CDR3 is TGTGCCAGCAGTCGAGGGGGCGGAGTTGAAAAACTGTTTTTT. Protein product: CASSRGGGVEKLFF.

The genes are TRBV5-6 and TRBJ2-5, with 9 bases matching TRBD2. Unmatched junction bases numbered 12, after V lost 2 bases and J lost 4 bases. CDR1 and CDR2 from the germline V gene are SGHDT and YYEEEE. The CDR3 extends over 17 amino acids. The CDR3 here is CASSLSGGRGVGETQYF. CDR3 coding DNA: TGTGCCAGCAGCTTAAGTGGCGGGAGGGGGGTCGGAGAGACCCAGTACTTC.

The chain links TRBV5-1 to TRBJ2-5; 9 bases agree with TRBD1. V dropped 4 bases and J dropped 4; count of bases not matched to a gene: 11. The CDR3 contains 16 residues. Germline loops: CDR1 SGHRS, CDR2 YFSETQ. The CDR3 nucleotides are TGCGCCAGCAGCCTGTCGGAACAGGGGGCCGGAGAGACCCAGTACTTC. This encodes CASSLSEQGAGETQYF.

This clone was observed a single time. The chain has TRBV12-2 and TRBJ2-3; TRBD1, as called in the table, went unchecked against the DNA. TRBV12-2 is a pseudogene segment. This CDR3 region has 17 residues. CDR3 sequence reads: CAQSRDIFRSRTDTQYF. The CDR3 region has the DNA TGTGCGCAATCCCGGGACATATTTAGATCCCGCACAGATACGCAGTATTTT.

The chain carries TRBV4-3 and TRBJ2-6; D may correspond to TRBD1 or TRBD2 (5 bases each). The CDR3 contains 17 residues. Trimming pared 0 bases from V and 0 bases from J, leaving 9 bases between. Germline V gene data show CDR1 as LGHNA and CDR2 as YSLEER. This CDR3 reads CASSQDWGSSGANVLTF. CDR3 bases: TGCGCCAGCAGCCAAGATTGGGGGTCCTCTGGGGCCAACGTCCTGACTTTC.

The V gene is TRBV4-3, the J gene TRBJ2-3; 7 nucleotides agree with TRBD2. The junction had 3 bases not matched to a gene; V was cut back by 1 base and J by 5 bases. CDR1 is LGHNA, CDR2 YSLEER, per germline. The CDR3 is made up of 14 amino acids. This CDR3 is CASSQGGGQDTQYF. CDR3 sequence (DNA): TGCGCCAGCAGCCAAGGGGGGGGTCAAGATACGCAGTATTTT.

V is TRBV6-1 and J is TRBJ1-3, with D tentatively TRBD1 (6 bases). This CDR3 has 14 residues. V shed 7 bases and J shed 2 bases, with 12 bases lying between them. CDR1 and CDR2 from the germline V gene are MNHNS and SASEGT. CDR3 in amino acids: CASIVGGTGNTIYF. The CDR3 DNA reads TGTGCCAGCATCGTCGGGGGCACTGGAAACACCATATATTTT.

Written as DNA, the CDR3 is TGTGCCAGCAGCTTAGGACATCAAACCGGGGAGCTGTTTTTT. Protein product: CASSLGHQTGELFF. This chain joins TRBV7-3 and TRBJ2-2; TRBD1 is a possible D gene (5 bases). The CDR3 sequence is 14 residues long. V was cut by 2 bases and J by 5 bases, with 9 bases left in between. CDR1 is SGHTA and CDR2 is FQGTGA in the germline V gene.

CDR3 amino acids: CASSLLAGGPYEQYF. The DNA for the CDR3 is TGTGCCAGCAGCTTACTTGCAGGGGGCCCATACGAGCAGTACTTC. This rearrangement joins TRBV7-9 to TRBJ2-7, with 8 bases matching TRBD1. The CDR3 is made up of 15 amino acids. Germline assignment: CDR1 SEHNR and CDR2 FQNEAQ (reference sequence). The trim removed 2 bases at V and 4 bases at J, leaving 7 bases unmatched.

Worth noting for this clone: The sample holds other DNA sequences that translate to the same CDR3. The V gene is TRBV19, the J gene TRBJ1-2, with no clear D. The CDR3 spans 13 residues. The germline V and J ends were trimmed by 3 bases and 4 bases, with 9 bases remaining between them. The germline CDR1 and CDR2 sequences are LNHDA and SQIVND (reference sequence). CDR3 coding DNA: TGTGCCAGTAGTATCGAAGGCGGCTATGGCTACACCTTC. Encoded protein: CASSIEGGYGYTF.

Here the CDR3 reads CASSLVVDYNEQFF. CDR3 nucleotide sequence: TGTGCCAGCAGCTTAGTAGTAGACTACAATGAGCAGTTCTTC. The chain is built from TRBV7-2 and TRBJ2-1; no definite D call. Trimming removed 1 base at V and 3 bases at J, with 7 bases between. From germline, CDR1 is SGHTA and CDR2 FQGNSA. The CDR3 runs to 14 residues.

The CDR3 DNA reads TGTGCCAGCAGTGAATATTACGAGGTTGAAGCTTTCTTT. Its translation is CASSEYYEVEAFF. V and J are TRBV6-1 and TRBJ1-1; D not resolved. The CDR3 runs to 13 residues. V dropped 2 bases and J dropped 7 bases, with 11 bases sitting between them. Germline CDR1 MNHNS, CDR2 SASEGT.

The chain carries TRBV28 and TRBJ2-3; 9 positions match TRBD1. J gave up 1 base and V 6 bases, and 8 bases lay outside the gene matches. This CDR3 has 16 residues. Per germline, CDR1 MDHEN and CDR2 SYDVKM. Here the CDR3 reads CASSRLGQGRTDTQYF. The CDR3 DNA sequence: TGTGCCAGCAGCCGCCTTGGACAGGGGCGCACAGATACGCAGTATTTT.